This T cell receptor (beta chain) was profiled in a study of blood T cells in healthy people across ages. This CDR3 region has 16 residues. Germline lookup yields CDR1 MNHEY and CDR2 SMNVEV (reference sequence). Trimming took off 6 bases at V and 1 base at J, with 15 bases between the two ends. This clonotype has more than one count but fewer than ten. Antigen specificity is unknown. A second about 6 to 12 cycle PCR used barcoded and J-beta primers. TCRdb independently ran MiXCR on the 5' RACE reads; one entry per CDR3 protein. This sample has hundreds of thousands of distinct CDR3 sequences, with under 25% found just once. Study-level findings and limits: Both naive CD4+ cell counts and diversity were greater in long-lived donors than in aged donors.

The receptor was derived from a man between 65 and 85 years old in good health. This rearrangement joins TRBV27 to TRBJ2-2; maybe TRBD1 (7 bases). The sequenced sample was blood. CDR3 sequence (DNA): TGTGCCAGCAGCTTCAGGGGGGCCGGGAACACCGGGGAGCTGTTTTTT. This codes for CASSFRGAGNTGELFF.